This T cell receptor (beta chain) was retrieved from a study of shared clonotypes between healthy human individuals. Study observations and caveats: Across four donors, naive CD4 shared 5% to 5.5%, naive CD8 around 3.5%, memory CD4 about 2.5%, memory CD8 under 0.5%.

On this clone itself: Its antigen remains unknown.

In the original workflow: ImmunoSEQ gave junction-only sequences without quality scores, so filtering differed. The method was immunoSEQ multiplex PCR; TCRdb's version includes in-frame clones alone and lacks a portion of them. The V and J calls and clone size come from that table; D and trimming were worked out from the DNA. The sample carries hundreds of thousands of clones, 55% to 85% recorded once. This CDR3 is 14 amino acids long. Trimming cost V 7 bases and J 8 bases; bases outside gene matches: 13. In germline, CDR1 is SQVTM, CDR2 ANQGSEA. This chain uses TRBV29-1 with TRBJ1-2; the match to TRBD1 covers 10 bases. What was sequenced was memory CD4+ T cells sorted from blood. Documented subset: CD45RA-negative fraction. The clonotype originates from a woman aged 30 to 39 in good health. CDR3 in amino acids: CSAVTGQGVGGYTF. The CDR3 region has the DNA TGCAGCGCGGTAACCGGACAGGGGGTAGGGGGCTACACCTTC.